Sequencing of this T cell receptor (beta chain) was carried out in a study of cytomegalovirus exposure and HLA in healthy donors. Study-wide findings and caveats: Association of a missense DCLRE1C variant with TCR beta V- and J-gene trimming was reported in a later analysis. The listing of 160 or so TCR beta chains classed them as cytomegalovirus-associated. Later analysis indicated greater clonal expansion among HLA-associated TCR beta chains than among equally common other chains.

The germline CDR1 and CDR2 sequences are MNHNY and SVGAGI (reference sequence). The CDR3 covers 12 residues. Trimming took 4 bases from V and 3 from J; bases not matched to a gene: 0. With 60 Vbeta and 13 Jbeta primers, the PCR was carried out. Data came from immunoSEQ multiplex PCR; TCRdb stores just in-frame clones and leaves some out. The sample carries under 200,000 clones, about 77% recorded once. A word on this clone: Its cognate antigen is unknown.

The origin of this receptor is a man in his sixties in good health and CMV-seronegative. The sequencing input was PBMCs. This chain joins TRBV6-6 and TRBJ2-7; 7 nucleotides align to TRBD1. The CDR3 sequence: CASSWDSYEQYF. Written as DNA, the CDR3 is TGTGCCAGCAGTTGGGACAGCTACGAGCAGTACTTC.